This T cell receptor (beta chain) was found in a study of blood T cell repertoires in COVID-19. Libraries were prepared by immunoSEQ multiplex PCR; TCRdb keeps only in-frame clonotypes and omits some of them. This repertoire shows 150,000 to 200,000 clones, 86% found once; its top ten account for less than 3.5%. Germline values: CDR1 GTSNPN, CDR2 SVGIG (reference sequence). The V and J ends lost 1 base and 6 bases, in that order; junction bases with no gene match: 0. This CDR3 has 12 residues. The rearrangement uses TRBV30 and TRBJ2-3; 8 bases fit TRBD2. The clonotype was recovered from an older man with acute or convalescent COVID-19. The sample comprised peripheral blood. The CDR3 DNA reads TGTGCCTGGAGTGCGGGAGGGGATACGCAGTATTTT. Protein sequence: CAWSAGGDTQYF.